This section outlines one TCR beta chain sequence together with its context. This CDR3 has 14 amino acids. Trimming cost V 6 bases and J 0 bases; bases outside gene matches: 4. Combining a sample-barcoded 5' primer with a J-beta primer mix, a second PCR ran for about 6 to 12 cycles. One entry per CDR3 protein, called by TCRdb with MiXCR from the 5' RACE reads. This sample has 1.5 million to 2 million distinct CDR3 sequences, with 28% found just once. These data belong to a study of blood T cells in healthy people across ages. The chain recombines TRBV12-3 or TRBV12-4 with TRBJ1-1; 7 positions agree with TRBD1. The TCR originated in a woman in her 30s in good health. Sequencing was carried out using blood. CDR3 amino acids: CASRYRGLNTEAFF. The CDR3 bases are TGTGCCAGCAGGTACAGGGGCCTGAACACTGAAGCTTTCTTT.